This T cell receptor beta chain derives from a study of T-cell reconstitution after alpha-beta-depleted transplantation in children. Preparation of the TCRbeta library used unique molecular identifiers. TCRdb redid the calling of the PCR reads with MiXCR, one entry per CDR3 protein. The data hold around 500,000 distinct CDR3 sequences, with roughly 24% observed a single time. Study-wide results and limits: There were reportedly several hundred expanded graft clones from which alpha-beta T cells came about two months after transplant.

Details on this clonotype: The antigen is undetermined.

Germline values: CDR1 MNHEY, CDR2 SVGAGI. V lost 2 bases to trimming and J lost 5 bases, with 16 bases between them. The CDR3 has 15 residues. The origin of this receptor is a boy younger than two who had a stem cell transplant for acute myeloid leukemia, so the T cells may come from the graft donor. The sample was PBMCs, mostly from graft donor cells, taken 360 days after TCRalphabeta/CD19-depleted stem cell transplant. J is TRBJ2-7 and V is TRBV6-5; possibly TRBD1 for D (6 bases). The CDR3 DNA reads as TGTGCCAGCAGTTACGGGAACAGGGCAAGGGACGAGCAGTACTTC. Translating gives CASSYGNRARDEQYF.